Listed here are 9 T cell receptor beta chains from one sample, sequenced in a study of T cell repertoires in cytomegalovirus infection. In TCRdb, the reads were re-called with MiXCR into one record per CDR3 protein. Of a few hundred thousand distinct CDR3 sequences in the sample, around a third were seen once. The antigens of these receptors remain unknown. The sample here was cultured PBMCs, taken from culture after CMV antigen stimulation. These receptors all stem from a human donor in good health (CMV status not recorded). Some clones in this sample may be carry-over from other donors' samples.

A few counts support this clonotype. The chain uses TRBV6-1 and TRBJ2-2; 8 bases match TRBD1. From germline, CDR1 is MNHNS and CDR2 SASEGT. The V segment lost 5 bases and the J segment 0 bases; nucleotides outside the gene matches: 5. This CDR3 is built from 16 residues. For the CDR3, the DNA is TGTGCCAGCAGTCTCGACAGGGGTGCGAACACCGGGGAGCTGTTTTTT. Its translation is CASSLDRGANTGELFF.

CDR3 nucleotide sequence: TGTGCCAGCAGTTCGACGGGACAGAGCTACGAGCAGTACTTC. Its protein product is CASSSTGQSYEQYF. V and J are TRBV12-3 or TRBV12-4 and TRBJ2-7; 7 bases match TRBD1. Trimming cost V 4 bases and J 3 bases; bases outside gene matches: 6. The CDR3 totals 14 residues.

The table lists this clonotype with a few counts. The DNA for the CDR3 is TGTGCCAGCAGCTTCGTTTCGACAGGTGGTGGTTCTGAAGCTTTCTTT. Translation: CASSFVSTGGGSEAFF. The chain couples TRBV7-2 to TRBJ1-1; maybe TRBD1 (6 bases). Looked up from germline, CDR1 is SGHTA and CDR2 is FQGNSA. The CDR3 has 16 residues. Trimming cost V 3 bases and J 6 bases, with 20 bases left between them.

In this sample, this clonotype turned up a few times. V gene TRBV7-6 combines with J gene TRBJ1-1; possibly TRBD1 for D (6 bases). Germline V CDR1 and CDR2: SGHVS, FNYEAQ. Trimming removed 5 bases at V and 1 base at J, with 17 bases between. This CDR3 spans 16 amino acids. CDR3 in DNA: TGTGCCAGCAGCCCCTGGGGGGGCAACCCGAACACTGAAGCTTTCTTT. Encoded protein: CASSPWGGNPNTEAFF.

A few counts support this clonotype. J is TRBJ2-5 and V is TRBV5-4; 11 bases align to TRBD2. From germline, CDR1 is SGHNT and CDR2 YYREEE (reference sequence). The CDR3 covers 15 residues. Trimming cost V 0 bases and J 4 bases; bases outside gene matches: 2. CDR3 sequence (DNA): TGTGCCAGCAGCTTGGATCTAGCGGGAGGAGAGACCCAGTACTTC. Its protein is CASSLDLAGGETQYF.

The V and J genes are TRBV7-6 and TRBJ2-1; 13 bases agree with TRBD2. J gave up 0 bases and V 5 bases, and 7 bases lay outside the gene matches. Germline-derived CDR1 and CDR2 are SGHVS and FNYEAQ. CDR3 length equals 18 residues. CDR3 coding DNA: TGTGCCAGCAGCCGTTGGACTAGCGGGAGTAGCTCCTACAATGAGCAGTTCTTC. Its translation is CASSRWTSGSSSYNEQFF.

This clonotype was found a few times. CDR3: CASSGGRRGNEQFF. The DNA of the CDR3 is TGTGCCAGCAGCGGCGGGAGACGTGGCAATGAGCAGTTCTTC. This chain connects TRBV11-2 to TRBJ2-1; 7 nucleotides line up with TRBD2. The CDR3 is 14 amino acids. Trimming removed 5 bases from V and 6 bases from J; junction bases left unmatched: 7. In germline, CDR1 is SGHAT, CDR2 FQNNGV.

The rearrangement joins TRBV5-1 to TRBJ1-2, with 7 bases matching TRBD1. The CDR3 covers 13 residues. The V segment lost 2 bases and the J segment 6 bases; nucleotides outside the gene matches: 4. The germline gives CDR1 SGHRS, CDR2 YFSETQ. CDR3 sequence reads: CASSFLTGNGYTF. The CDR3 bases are TGCGCCAGCAGCTTCCTGACAGGGAATGGCTACACCTTC.

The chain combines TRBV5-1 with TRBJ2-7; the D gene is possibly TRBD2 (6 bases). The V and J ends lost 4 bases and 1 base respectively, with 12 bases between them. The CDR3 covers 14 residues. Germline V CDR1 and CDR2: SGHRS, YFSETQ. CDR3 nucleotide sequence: TGCGCCAGCAGCCCGCTAGCGCCTTCCTACGAGCAGTACTTC. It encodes CASSPLAPSYEQYF.